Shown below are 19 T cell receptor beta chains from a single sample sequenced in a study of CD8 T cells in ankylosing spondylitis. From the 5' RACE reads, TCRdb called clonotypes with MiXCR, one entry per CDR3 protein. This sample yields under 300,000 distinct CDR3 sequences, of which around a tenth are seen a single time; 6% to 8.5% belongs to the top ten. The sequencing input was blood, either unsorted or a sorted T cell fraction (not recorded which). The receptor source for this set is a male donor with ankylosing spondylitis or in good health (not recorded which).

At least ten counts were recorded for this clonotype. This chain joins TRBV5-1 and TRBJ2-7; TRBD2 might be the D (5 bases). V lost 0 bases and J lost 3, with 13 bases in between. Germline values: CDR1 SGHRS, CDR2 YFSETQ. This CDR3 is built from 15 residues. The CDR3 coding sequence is TGCGCCAGCAGCTTGGCTCTGAGGGCCGACTACGAGCAGTACTTC. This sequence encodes CASSLALRADYEQYF.

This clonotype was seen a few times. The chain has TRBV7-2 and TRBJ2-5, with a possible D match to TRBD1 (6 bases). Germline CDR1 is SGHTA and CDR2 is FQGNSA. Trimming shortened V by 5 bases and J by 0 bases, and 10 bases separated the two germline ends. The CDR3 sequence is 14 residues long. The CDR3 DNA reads TGTGCCAGCAGCCTCCAGGGGAACCAAGAGACCCAGTACTTC. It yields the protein CASSLQGNQETQYF.

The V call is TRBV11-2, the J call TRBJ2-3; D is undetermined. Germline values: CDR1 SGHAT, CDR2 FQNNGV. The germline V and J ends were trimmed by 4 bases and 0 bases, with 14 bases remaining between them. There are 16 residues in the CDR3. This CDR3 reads CASSSSSLSSTDTQYF. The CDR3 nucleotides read TGTGCCAGCAGCTCCAGTTCATTATCTAGCACAGATACGCAGTATTTT.

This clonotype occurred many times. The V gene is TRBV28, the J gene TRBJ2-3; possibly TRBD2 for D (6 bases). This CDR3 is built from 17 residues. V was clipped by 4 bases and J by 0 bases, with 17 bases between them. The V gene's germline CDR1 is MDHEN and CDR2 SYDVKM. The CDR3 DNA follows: TGTGCCAGCAGTTCCCCAGGGCGGGACGAAAGCACAGATACGCAGTATTTT. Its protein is CASSSPGRDESTDTQYF. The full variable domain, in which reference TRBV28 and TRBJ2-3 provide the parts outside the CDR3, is DVKVTQSSRYLVKRTGEKVFLECVQDMDHENMFWYRQDPGLGLRLIYFSYDVKMKEKGDIPEGYSVSREKKERFSLILESASTNQTSMYLCASSSPGRDESTDTQYFGPGTRLTVL.

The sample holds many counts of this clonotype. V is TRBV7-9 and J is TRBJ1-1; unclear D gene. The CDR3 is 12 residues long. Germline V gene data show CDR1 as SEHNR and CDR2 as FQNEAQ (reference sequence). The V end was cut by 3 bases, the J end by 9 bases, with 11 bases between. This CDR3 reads CASSFNTAKAFF. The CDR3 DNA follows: TGTGCCAGCAGCTTTAACACTGCTAAAGCTTTCTTT.

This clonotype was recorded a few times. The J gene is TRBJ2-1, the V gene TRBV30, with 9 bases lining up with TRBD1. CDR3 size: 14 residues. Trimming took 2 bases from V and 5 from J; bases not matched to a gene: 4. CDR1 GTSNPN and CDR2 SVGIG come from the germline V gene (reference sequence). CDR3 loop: CAWSLGQGHNEQFF. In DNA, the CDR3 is TGTGCCTGGAGTCTGGGACAGGGCCACAATGAGCAGTTCTTC.

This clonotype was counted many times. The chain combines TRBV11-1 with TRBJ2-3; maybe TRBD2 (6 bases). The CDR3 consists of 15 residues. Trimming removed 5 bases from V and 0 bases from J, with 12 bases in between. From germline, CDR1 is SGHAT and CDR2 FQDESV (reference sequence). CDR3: CASSPLGGSTDTQYF. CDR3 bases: TGTGCCAGCAGCCCGCTGGGGGGTAGCACAGATACGCAGTATTTT.

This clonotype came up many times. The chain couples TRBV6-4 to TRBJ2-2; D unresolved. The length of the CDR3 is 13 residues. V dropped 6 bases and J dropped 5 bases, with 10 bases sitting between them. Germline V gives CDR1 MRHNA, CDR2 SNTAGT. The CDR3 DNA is TGTGCCAGCAGCGCAGAAAGAACCGGGGAGCTGTTTTTT. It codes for CASSAERTGELFF.

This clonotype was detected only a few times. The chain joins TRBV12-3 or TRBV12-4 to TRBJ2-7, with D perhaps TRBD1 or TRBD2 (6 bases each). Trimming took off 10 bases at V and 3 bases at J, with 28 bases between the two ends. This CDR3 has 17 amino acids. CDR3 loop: CATSGASAPLGIYEQYF. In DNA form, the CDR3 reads TGTGCCACCTCAGGGGCTAGCGCTCCCCTAGGGATCTACGAGCAGTACTTC.

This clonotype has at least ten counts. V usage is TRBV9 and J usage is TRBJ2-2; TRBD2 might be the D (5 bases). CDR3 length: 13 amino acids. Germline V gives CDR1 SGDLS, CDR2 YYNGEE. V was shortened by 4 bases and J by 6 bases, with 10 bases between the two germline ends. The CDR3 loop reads CASSPTGAGELFF. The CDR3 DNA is TGTGCCAGCAGCCCAACCGGGGCCGGGGAGCTGTTTTTT.

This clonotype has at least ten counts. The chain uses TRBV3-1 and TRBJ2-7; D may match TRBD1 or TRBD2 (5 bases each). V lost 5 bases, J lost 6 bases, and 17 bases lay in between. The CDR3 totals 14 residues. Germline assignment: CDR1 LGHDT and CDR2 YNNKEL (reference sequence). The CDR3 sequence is CASSKRGDTREQYF. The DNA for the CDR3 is TGTGCCAGCAGCAAGAGGGGCGACACGCGCGAGCAGTACTTC.

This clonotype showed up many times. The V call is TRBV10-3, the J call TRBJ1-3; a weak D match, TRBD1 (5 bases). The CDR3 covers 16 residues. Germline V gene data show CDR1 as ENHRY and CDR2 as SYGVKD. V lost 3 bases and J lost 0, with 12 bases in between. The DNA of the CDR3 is TGTGCCATCAGTGAACCGGGACGGAACTCTGGAAACACCATATATTTT. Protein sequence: CAISEPGRNSGNTIYF.

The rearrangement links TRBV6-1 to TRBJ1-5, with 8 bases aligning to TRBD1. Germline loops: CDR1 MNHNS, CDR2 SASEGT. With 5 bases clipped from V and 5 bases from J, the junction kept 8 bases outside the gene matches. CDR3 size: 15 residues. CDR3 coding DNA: TGTGCCAGCAGTCCGAGCCGACAGGGGCATCAGCCCCAGCATTTT. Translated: CASSPSRQGHQPQHF.

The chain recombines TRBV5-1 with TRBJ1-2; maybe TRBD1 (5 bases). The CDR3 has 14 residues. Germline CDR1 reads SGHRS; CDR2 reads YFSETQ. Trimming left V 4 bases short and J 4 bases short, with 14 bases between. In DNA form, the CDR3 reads TGCGCCAGCAGCCGGGGGGACGGAATCTATGGCTACACCTTC. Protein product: CASSRGDGIYGYTF.

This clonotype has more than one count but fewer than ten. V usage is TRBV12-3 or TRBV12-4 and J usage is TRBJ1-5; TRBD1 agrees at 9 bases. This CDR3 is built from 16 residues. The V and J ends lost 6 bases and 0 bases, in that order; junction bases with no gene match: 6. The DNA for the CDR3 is TGTGCCAGCAGCCTTGACAGGGGGTATAGCAATCAGCCCCAGCATTTT. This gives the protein CASSLDRGYSNQPQHF.

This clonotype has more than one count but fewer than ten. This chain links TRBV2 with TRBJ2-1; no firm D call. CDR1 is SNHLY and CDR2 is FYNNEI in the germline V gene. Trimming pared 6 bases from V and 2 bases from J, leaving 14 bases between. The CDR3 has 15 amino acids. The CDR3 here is CASRTPTETYNEQFF. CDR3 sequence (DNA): TGTGCCAGCAGGACCCCTACGGAGACCTACAATGAGCAGTTCTTC.

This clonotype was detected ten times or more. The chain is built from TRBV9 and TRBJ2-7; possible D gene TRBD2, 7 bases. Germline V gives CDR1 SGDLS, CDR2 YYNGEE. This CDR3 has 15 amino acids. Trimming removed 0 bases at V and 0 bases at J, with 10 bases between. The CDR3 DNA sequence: TGTGCCAGCAGCGTAGGGGGGGGGCACTCCTACGAGCAGTACTTC. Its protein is CASSVGGGHSYEQYF.

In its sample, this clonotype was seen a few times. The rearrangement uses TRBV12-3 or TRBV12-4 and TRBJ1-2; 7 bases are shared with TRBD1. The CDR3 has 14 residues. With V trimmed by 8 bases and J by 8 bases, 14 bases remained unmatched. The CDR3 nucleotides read TGTGCCAGCGCGAAAACGGGCACAGGGGACGGCTACACCTTC. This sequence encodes CASAKTGTGDGYTF.

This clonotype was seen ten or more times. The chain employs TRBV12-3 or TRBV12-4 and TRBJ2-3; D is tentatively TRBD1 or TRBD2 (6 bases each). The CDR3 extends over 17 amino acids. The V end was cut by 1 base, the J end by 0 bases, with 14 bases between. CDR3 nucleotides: TGTGCCAGCAGTTTAGAAGGGGGGCTAGCTAGCACAGATACGCAGTATTTT. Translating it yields CASSLEGGLASTDTQYF.